This T cell receptor (beta chain) was observed in a study of T cell repertoires in cytomegalovirus infection (dated by TCRdb to between 2019 and 2020). Study-wide context: The peptide stimulations were aimed at well-studied HLA-B-restricted epitopes as well as recently identified HLA-C-restricted CMV epitopes, whose presentation resists viral immunomodulation. Because public TCR beta signatures pointed to carriage of CMV infection together with the matching HLA type, the HLA type of each donor mattered for the analysis.

Trimming costs V 4 bases and J 8 bases, and their ends lie 8 bases apart. The germline V gene (reference sequence) specifies LNHNV as CDR1 and YYDKDF as CDR2. The CDR3, from cysteine to phenylalanine, totals 11 residues. Only the CDR3 region is kept as DNA, spanning 33 bases read in frame from base 1. Overall study results and their limits: In both this cohort and an independent cohort of 350 or so donors, the cumulative frequency of public TCR beta family members distinguished carriers of CMV infection plus the relevant HLA type. The ex vivo response was dominated by HLA-C-restricted CMV-specific TCR beta clonotypes, which also provided the single most frequent clonotype in two of eight donors.

TCRdb names Illumina HiSeq 1500 as the instrument used. The raw public data were reprocessed by TCRdb itself: fastp quality trimming at Q25, MiXCR clonotype calling, in-frame beta chains only. A single entry per CDR3 protein holds the most common genes and DNA from its merged rows. This sample gives approximately 990,000 distinct CDR3 sequences in total; 30% to 40% of them show up just once. The ten largest clones add up to around 15% of the sample. In light of the paper, this sample's treatment or condition label describes: in vitro stimulation with specific CMV peptide epitopes to enrich CMV-specific T cells. Worth noting for this clonotype: The specificity of this receptor is unknown. The input lacks base qualities; no much larger clone sits a single base away.

This TCR came from a human donor in good health (CMV status not recorded). Some clones in this sample may be carry-over from other donors' samples. The starting material was cultured CD8+ T cells from PBMCs, obtained from culture after CMV antigen stimulation. Here the chain combines TRBV15 and TRBJ1-1, with a weak D call of TRBD1 (5 bases match). The sequenced DNA is TGTGCCACCAGCACCAGGACAGAAGCTTTCTTT. Its coded protein is CATSTRTEAFF.